This note documents a single TCR beta chain sequence. Trimming shortened V by 5 bases and J by 0 bases, and 13 bases separated the two germline ends. CDR3 length: 14 amino acids. Germline CDR1 SQVTM, CDR2 ANQGSEA. Using immunoSEQ multiplex PCR, the repertoire was profiled, and TCRdb retains in-frame clones only, with some absent. This sample yields 39,000 or so clones, of which approximately 77% are seen a single time; more than 0.9% belongs to the top ten. Stated treatment: preoperative locoregional IRX-2 cytokine immunotherapy. The data stem from a study of preoperative IRX-2 immunotherapy in early breast cancer.

This specimen was tumor tissue, taken after IRX-2 immunotherapy. This sequence was found in a human donor with breast cancer. The V call is TRBV29-1, the J call TRBJ1-1, with TRBD1 as a possible D gene (6 bases). CDR3 protein: CSVLQGVMNTEAFF. The CDR3 nucleotides are TGCAGCGTTTTACAGGGAGTTATGAACACTGAAGCTTTCTTT. The variable domain in full, completed from reference TRBV29-1 and TRBJ1-1, reads SAVISQKPSRDICQRGTSLTIQCQVDSQVTMMFWYRQQPGQSLTLIATANQGSEATYESGFVIDKFPISRPNLTFSTLTVSNMSPEDSSIYLCSVLQGVMNTEAFFGQGTRLTVV.